This T cell receptor beta chain is from a study of CD8+CD57+ T cells in acquired aplastic anemia. Patients sequenced had flow cytometry evidence of CD8+CD57+ cell expansion. This clonotype was seen only once. Its specificity is unknown. It was genomic DNA that served as the template for profiling TCR beta VDJ and CDR3. TCRdb reprocessed the reads via MiXCR and lists one record per CDR3 protein. This repertoire shows roughly 250,000 distinct CDR3 sequences, around 45% found once; its top ten account for 7.8%. General observations from the study: A set of approximately 29 CD8+ CDR3 sequences was shared between patients and controls, and these sequences appeared highly expressed in patients.

V lost 6 bases, J lost 0 bases, and 10 bases lay in between. Germline V gives CDR1 SGDLS, CDR2 YYNGEE. This CDR3 has 14 amino acids. The TCR comes from a human donor with aplastic anemia. The chain carries TRBV9 and TRBJ2-1; D not resolved. The sequencing input was sorted CD4+, CD8+, or CD8+CD57+ T cells (not recorded which) from PBMCs. Here the CDR3 DNA reads TGTGCCAGCAATTTGGGAAGCTCCTACAATGAGCAGTTCTTC. Protein product: CASNLGSSYNEQFF.